The 11 T cell receptor beta chains presented below share a single source sample, sequenced in a study of T cells after yellow fever vaccination. TCRdb re-called the 5' RACE reads with MiXCR, one entry per CDR3 protein. The data show 46,000 or so distinct CDR3 sequences, approximately 6.3% seen once. The sequenced sample was PBMCs, either bulk or a sorted T-cell subset (CD4+, CD8+, memory, or dextramer-sorted; not recorded which), obtained 45 days after the yellow fever booster vaccination. The receptors were gathered from a man aged 25 to 40 who received the YFV17D yellow fever vaccine.

The chain combines TRBV15 with TRBJ2-5; D is unresolved. This CDR3 is 15 amino acids long. Per the germline V gene, CDR1 is LNHNV and CDR2 is YYDKDF (reference sequence). Trimming cost V 1 base and J 2 bases, with 11 bases left between them. The CDR3 is CATSRVQRSQETQYF. CDR3 nucleotides: TGTGCCACCAGCAGAGTCCAGCGTTCGCAAGAGACCCAGTACTTC.

The rearrangement links TRBV5-1 to TRBJ2-7; 10 bases fit TRBD1. The CDR3 sequence is 13 residues long. The trim removed 5 bases at V and 3 bases at J, leaving 2 bases unmatched. Germline CDR1 is SGHRS and CDR2 is YFSETQ. The CDR3 protein is CASRWTGGYEQYF. In nucleotides, the CDR3 is TGCGCCAGCAGATGGACAGGGGGCTACGAGCAGTACTTC. Based on the CDR3 plus reference TRBV5-1 and TRBJ2-7, the full variable domain is KAGVTQTPRYLIKTRGQQVTLSCSPISGHRSVSWYQQTPGQGLQFLFEYFSETQRNKGNFPGRFSGRQFSNSRSEMNVSTLELGDSALYLCASRWTGGYEQYFGPGTRLTVT.

This clonotype has just a few counts. The chain joins TRBV4-3 to TRBJ1-1; D remains unclear. Germline V gene lookup returns CDR1 LGHNA and CDR2 YSLEER. V lost 1 base, J lost 5 bases, and 14 bases lay in between. The CDR3 extends over 15 amino acids. The CDR3 reads CASSQGSRLGTEAFF. The CDR3 region has the DNA TGCGCCAGCAGCCAAGGGAGCCGACTAGGGACTGAAGCTTTCTTT.

At least ten counts were recorded for this clonotype. The chain is built from TRBV20-1 and TRBJ2-3, with 12 positions matching TRBD2. Germline V gene data show CDR1 as DFQATT and CDR2 as SNEGSKA (reference sequence). Unmatched junction bases numbered 8, after V lost 1 base and J lost 0 bases. This CDR3 region has 18 residues. The CDR3 sequence is CSARAPGTSGLSTDTQYF. CDR3 bases: TGCAGTGCTAGAGCCCCCGGGACTAGCGGGCTGAGCACAGATACGCAGTATTTT.

The J gene is TRBJ2-1, the V gene TRBV3-1, with D unclear. The CDR3 spans 15 residues. V lost 2 bases to trimming and J lost 8 bases, with 16 bases between them. Germline assignment: CDR1 LGHDT and CDR2 YNNKEL (reference sequence). The CDR3 sequence: CASSQMRHTADEQFF. The CDR3 nucleotides read TGTGCCAGCAGCCAAATGAGGCATACAGCCGATGAGCAGTTCTTC.

This clonotype was recorded many times. This CDR3 is CASSLEGLAYNEQFF. The DNA for the CDR3 is TGTGCCAGCAGCTTAGAGGGGTTAGCCTACAATGAGCAGTTCTTC. The chain links TRBV7-9 to TRBJ2-1, with a weak D call TRBD1 (5 bases). The CDR3 has 15 residues. V dropped 1 base and J dropped 2 bases, with 9 bases sitting between them. CDR1 and CDR2 (germline): SEHNR, FQNEAQ (reference sequence).

This clonotype came up many times. The V and J genes are TRBV5-6 and TRBJ2-5, with D possibly TRBD1 on 6 matching bases. CDR3 length: 15 residues. Deletions cut 4 bases from V and 2 bases from J, with 15 bases between. Germline-derived CDR1 and CDR2 are SGHDT and YYEEEE. This CDR3 is CASSLRTEKQETQYF. The CDR3 DNA reads as TGTGCCAGCAGCCTCAGGACAGAAAAACAAGAGACCCAGTACTTC.

This clonotype was observed at least ten times. The chain carries TRBV7-9 and TRBJ2-7; 7 positions agree with TRBD2. Germline loops: CDR1 SEHNR, CDR2 FQNEAQ (reference sequence). V shed 7 bases and J 0 bases; nucleotides not matched to a gene: 12. The CDR3 consists of 16 residues. The CDR3 bases are TGTGCCAGCACCACACCCGGAGGCGGGAGCTCCTACGAGCAGTACTTC. The encoded protein is CASTTPGGGSSYEQYF. The full variable domain, rest sourced from reference TRBV7-9 and TRBJ2-7, is DTGVSQNPRHKITKRGQNVTFRCDPISEHNRLYWYRQTLGQGPEFLTYFQNEAQLEKSRLLSDRFSAERPKGSFSTLEIQRTEQGDSAMYLCASTTPGGGSSYEQYFGPGTRLTVT.

This clonotype has at least ten counts. Here the CDR3 reads CASSRGLAGSYEQYF. CDR3 nucleotide sequence: TGTGCCAGCAGCCGAGGACTAGCGGGCTCCTACGAGCAGTACTTC. The gene calls are TRBV3-1 and TRBJ2-7, with TRBD2 matching over 11 bases. The J segment lost 0 bases and the V segment lost 4 bases, leaving 2 bases of the junction unmatched. Germline V gives CDR1 LGHDT, CDR2 YNNKEL (reference sequence). The CDR3 is 15 amino acids.

There are many counts of this clonotype. V gene TRBV6-5 combines with J gene TRBJ2-7; weak D call: TRBD1 (5 bases). Germline CDR1 MNHEY, CDR2 SVGAGI. The CDR3 totals 16 residues. Trimming stripped 0 bases from V and 2 bases from J, with 14 bases between. The CDR3 region has the DNA TGTGCCAGCAGTTACTCGTATCGTAGGGGAACCTACGAGCAGTACTTC. Protein: CASSYSYRRGTYEQYF.

This clonotype has ten or more counts. The gene calls are TRBV28 and TRBJ1-1; D not resolved. The CDR3 is 12 amino acids. The germline V gene has CDR1 MDHEN and CDR2 SYDVKM. Trimming took off 3 bases at V and 11 bases at J, with 13 bases between the two ends. CDR3 in amino acids: CASSFWQNAAFF. Written as DNA, the CDR3 is TGTGCCAGCAGTTTTTGGCAGAACGCTGCTTTCTTT.